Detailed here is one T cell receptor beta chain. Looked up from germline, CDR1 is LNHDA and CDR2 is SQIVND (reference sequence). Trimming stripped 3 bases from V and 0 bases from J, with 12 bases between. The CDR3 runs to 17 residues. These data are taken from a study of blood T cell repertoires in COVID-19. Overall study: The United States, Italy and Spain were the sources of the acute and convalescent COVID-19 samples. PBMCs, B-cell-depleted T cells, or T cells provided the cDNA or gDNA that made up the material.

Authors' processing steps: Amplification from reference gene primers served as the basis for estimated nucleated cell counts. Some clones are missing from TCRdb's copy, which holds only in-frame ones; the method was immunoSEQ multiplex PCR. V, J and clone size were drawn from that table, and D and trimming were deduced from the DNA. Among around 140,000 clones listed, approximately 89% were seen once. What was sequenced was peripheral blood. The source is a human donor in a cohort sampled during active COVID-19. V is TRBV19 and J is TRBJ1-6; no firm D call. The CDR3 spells CASSIVSRYSYNSPLHF. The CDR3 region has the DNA TGTGCCAGTAGTATTGTGTCCAGGTACTCCTATAATTCACCCCTCCACTTT.